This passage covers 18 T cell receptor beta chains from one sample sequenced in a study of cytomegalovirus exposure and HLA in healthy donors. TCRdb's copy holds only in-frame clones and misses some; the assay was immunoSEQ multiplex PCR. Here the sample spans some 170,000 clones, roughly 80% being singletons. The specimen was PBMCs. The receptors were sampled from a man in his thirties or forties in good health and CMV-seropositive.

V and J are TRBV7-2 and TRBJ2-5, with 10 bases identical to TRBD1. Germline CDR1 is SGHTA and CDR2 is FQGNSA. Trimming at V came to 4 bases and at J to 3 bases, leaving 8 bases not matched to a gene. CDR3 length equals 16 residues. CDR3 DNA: TGTGCCAGCAGCTCCCCTCGACAGGGGGCGGAAGAGACCCAGTACTTC. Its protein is CASSSPRQGAEETQYF.

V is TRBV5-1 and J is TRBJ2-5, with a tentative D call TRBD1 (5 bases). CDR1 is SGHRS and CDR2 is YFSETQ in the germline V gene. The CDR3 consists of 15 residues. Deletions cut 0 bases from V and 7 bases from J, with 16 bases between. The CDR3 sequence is CASSLERSGLGTQYF. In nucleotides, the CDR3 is TGCGCCAGCAGCTTGGAAAGGTCAGGGCTTGGGACCCAGTACTTC.

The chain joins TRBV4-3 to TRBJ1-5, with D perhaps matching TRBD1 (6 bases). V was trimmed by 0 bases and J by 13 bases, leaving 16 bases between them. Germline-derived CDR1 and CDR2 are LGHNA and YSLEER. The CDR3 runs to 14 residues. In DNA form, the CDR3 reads TGCGCCAGCAGCCAAGATACAGGGTCCGCTACTCAGCATTTT. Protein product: CASSQDTGSATQHF.

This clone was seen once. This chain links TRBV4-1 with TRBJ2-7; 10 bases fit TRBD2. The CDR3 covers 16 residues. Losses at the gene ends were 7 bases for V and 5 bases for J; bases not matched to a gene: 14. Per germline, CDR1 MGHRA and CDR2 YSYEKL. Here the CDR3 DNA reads TGCGCCAGCACGGACAGTGCAAGCGGGAGGGGCCACGAGCAGTACTTC. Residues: CASTDSASGRGHEQYF.

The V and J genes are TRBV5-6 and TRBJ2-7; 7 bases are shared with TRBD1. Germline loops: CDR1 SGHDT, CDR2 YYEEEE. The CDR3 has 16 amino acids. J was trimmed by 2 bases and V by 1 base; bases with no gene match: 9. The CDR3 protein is CASSLRGTRGPYEQYF. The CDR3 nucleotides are TGTGCCAGCAGCTTGAGGGGGACAAGGGGGCCCTACGAGCAGTACTTC.

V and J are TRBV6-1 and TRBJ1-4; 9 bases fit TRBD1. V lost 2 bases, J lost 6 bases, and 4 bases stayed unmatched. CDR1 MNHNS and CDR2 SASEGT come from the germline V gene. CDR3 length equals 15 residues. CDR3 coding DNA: TGTGCCAGCAGTGAACCCGGGACAGGGTATGAAAAACTGTTTTTT. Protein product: CASSEPGTGYEKLFF.

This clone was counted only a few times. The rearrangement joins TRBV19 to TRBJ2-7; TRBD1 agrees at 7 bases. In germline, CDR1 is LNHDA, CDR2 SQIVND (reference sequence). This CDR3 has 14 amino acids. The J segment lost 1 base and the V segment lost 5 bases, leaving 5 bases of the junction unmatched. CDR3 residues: CASSYRGRSYEQYF. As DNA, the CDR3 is TGTGCCAGTAGTTACAGGGGAAGGTCCTACGAGCAGTACTTC.

The CDR3 is CASSQGEARGWAKNIQYF. DNA for the CDR3: TGCGCCAGCAGCCAAGGGGAAGCGAGGGGGTGGGCCAAAAACATTCAGTACTTC. J is TRBJ2-4 and V is TRBV4-1; D might be TRBD1 (6 bases). Germline values: CDR1 MGHRA, CDR2 YSYEKL. Trimming pared 1 base from V and 1 base from J, leaving 17 bases between. The CDR3 extends over 18 amino acids.

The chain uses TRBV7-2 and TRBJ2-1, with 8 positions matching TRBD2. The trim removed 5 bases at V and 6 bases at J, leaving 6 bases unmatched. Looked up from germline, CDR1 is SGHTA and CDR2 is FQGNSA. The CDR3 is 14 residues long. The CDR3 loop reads CASSPTGTSNEQFF. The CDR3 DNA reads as TGTGCCAGCAGCCCTACCGGGACTAGCAATGAGCAGTTCTTC. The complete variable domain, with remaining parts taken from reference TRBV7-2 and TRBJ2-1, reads GAGVSQSPSNKVTEKGKDVELRCDPISGHTALYWYRQSLGQGLEFLIYFQGNSAPDKSGLPSDRFSAERTGGSVSTLTIQRTQQEDSAVYLCASSPTGTSNEQFFGPGTRLTVL.

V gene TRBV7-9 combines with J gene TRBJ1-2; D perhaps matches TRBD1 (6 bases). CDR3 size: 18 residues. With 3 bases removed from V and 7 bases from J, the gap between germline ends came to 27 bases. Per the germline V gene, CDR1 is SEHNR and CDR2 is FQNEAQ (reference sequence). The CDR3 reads CASSLVRDTFPWMVGYTF. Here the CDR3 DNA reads TGTGCCAGCAGCTTGGTCCGGGACACTTTTCCCTGGATGGTTGGCTACACCTTC.

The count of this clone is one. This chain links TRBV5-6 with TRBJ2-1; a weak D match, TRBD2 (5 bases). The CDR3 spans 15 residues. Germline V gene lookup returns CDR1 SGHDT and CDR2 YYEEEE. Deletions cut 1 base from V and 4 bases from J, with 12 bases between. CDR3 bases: TGTGCCAGCAGCTTGTTTACGGACTTGTACAATGAGCAGTTCTTC. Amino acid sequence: CASSLFTDLYNEQFF.

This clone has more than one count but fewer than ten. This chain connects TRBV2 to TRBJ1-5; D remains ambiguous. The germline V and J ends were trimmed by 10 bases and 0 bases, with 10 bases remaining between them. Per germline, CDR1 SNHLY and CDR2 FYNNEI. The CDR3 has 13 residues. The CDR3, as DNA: TGTGCCATCGCTACGAATAGCAATCAGCCCCAGCATTTT. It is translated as CAIATNSNQPQHF.

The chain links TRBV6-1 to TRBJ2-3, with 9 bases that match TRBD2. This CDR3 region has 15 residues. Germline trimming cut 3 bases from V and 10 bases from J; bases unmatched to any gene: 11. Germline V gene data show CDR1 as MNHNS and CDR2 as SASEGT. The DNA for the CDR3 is TGTGCCAGCAGTGACGGGCGGGGGGGCCTCAGTCCGCAGTATTTT. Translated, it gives CASSDGRGGLSPQYF.

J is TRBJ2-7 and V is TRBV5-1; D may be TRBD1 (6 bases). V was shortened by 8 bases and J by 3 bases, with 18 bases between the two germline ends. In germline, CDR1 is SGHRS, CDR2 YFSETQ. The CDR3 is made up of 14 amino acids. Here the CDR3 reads CASTRGLGYYEQYF. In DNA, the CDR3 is TGCGCCAGTACCAGGGGCCTGGGTTACTACGAGCAGTACTTC.

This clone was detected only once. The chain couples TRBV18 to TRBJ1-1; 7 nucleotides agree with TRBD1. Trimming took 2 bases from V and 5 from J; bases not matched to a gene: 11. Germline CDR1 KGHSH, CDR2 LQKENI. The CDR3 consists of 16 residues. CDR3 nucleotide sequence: TGTGCCAGCTCACCAAGGACAGGAGGTAAGGGAACTGAAGCTTTCTTT. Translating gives CASSPRTGGKGTEAFF. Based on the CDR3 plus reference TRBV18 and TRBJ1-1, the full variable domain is NAGVMQNPRHLVRRRGQEARLRCSPMKGHSHVYWYRQLPEEGLKFMVYLQKENIIDESGMPKERFSAEFPKEGPSILRIQQVVRGDSAAYFCASSPRTGGKGTEAFFGQGTRLTVV.

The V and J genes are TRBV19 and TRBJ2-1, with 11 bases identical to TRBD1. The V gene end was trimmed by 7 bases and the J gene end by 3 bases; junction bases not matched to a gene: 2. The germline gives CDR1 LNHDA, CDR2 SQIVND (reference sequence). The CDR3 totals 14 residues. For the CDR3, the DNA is TGTGCCAGTATCGGGACAGGGGGCTACAATGAGCAGTTCTTC. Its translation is CASIGTGGYNEQFF. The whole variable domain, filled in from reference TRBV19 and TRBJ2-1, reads DGGITQSPKYLFRKEGQNVTLSCEQNLNHDAMYWYRQDPGQGLRLIYYSQIVNDFQKGDIAEGYSVSREKKESFPLTVTSAQKNPTAFYLCASIGTGGYNEQFFGPGTRLTVL.

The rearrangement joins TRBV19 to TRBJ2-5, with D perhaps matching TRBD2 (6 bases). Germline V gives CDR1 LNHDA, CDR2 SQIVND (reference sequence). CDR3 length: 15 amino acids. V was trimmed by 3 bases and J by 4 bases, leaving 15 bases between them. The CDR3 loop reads CASSIRGATGETQYF. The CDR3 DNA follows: TGTGCCAGTAGTATTCGCGGGGCCACGGGAGAGACCCAGTACTTC.

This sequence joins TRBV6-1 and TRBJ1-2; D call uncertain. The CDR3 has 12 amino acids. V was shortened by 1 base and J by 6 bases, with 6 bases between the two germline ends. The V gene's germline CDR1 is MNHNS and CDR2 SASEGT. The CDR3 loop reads CASSEVADGYTF. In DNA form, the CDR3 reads TGTGCCAGCAGTGAAGTGGCGGATGGCTACACCTTC.